Listed here are 9 T cell receptor beta chains from one sample, sequenced in a study of shared clonotypes between healthy human individuals. Some clones are missing from TCRdb's copy, which holds only in-frame ones; the method was immunoSEQ multiplex PCR. The sample consists of about 1,500,000 clones, more than 95% of them appearing once. The sample taken for sequencing was naive CD4+ T cells sorted from blood. Subset specified: CD45RA+ positively selected. The receptors here all came from a man in his thirties or forties in good health.

CDR3 in amino acids: CASSPEQGSNEQFF. The CDR3 DNA is TGTGCCAGCAGCCCGGAACAGGGATCCAATGAGCAGTTCTTC. This sequence joins TRBV5-4 and TRBJ2-1; a weak D match, TRBD1 (6 bases). In germline, CDR1 is SGHNT, CDR2 YYREEE (reference sequence). Trimming took off 4 bases at V and 6 bases at J, with 14 bases between the two ends. The CDR3 totals 14 residues. Full variable domain (remainder filled in from reference TRBV5-4 and TRBJ2-1): ETGVTQSPTHLIKTRGQQVTLRCSSQSGHNTVSWYQQALGQGPQFIFQYYREEENGRGNFPPRFSGLQFPNYSSELNVNALELDDSALYLCASSPEQGSNEQFFGPGTRLTVL.

The chain recombines TRBV27 with TRBJ2-5; 8 bases agree with TRBD2. The CDR3 sequence is 15 residues long. The germline V gene encodes CDR1 MNHEY and CDR2 SMNVEV (reference sequence). With V trimmed by 4 bases and J by 2 bases, 6 bases remained unmatched. This chain's CDR3 is CASSWGPGGQETQYF. The DNA of the CDR3 is TGTGCCAGCAGTTGGGGACCGGGGGGGCAAGAGACCCAGTACTTC.

The chain joins TRBV10-1 to TRBJ2-7, with 7 bases that match TRBD2. Germline CDR1 is WNHNN and CDR2 is SYGVQD (reference sequence). The CDR3 consists of 14 residues. Germline trimming cut 5 bases from V and 2 bases from J; bases unmatched to any gene: 6. CDR3 protein: CASSPSRGAYEQYF. CDR3 in DNA: TGCGCCAGCAGTCCCAGCCGGGGGGCCTACGAGCAGTACTTC.

The chain uses TRBV5-4 and TRBJ2-7; 8 bases align to TRBD1. The CDR3 is made up of 15 amino acids. V was pared by 3 bases and J by 5 bases, with 10 bases of the junction left unmatched. Germline V gene sequence: CDR1 SGHNT, CDR2 YYREEE (reference sequence). The CDR3 reads CASSSTKQGGNEQYF. The CDR3 DNA sequence: TGTGCCAGCAGCTCTACGAAACAGGGGGGAAACGAGCAGTACTTC.

This chain connects TRBV5-1 to TRBJ2-1, with unresolved D. The CDR3 runs to 14 residues. V lost 0 bases to trimming and J lost 8 bases, with 12 bases between them. CDR1 and CDR2 (germline): SGHRS, YFSETQ. CDR3 sequence: CASSLEVRSDEQFF. The CDR3 bases are TGCGCCAGCAGCTTGGAGGTCCGGTCCGATGAGCAGTTCTTC. Based on the CDR3 plus reference TRBV5-1 and TRBJ2-1, the full variable domain is KAGVTQTPRYLIKTRGQQVTLSCSPISGHRSVSWYQQTPGQGLQFLFEYFSETQRNKGNFPGRFSGRQFSNSRSEMNVSTLELGDSALYLCASSLEVRSDEQFFGPGTRLTVL.

The chain combines TRBV5-6 with TRBJ2-5; D is perhaps TRBD2 (5 bases). This CDR3 has 14 amino acids. V was trimmed by 4 bases and J by 2 bases, leaving 12 bases between them. Germline-derived CDR1 and CDR2 are SGHDT and YYEEEE. The CDR3 spells CASSRGTVQETQYF. The CDR3 bases are TGTGCCAGCAGCCGGGGAACAGTACAAGAGACCCAGTACTTC.

The chain joins TRBV4-3 to TRBJ2-7; D tentatively reads TRBD1 or TRBD2 (5 bases each). The V end lost 0 bases, the J end lost 6 bases, and 12 bases lay between the germline ends. The CDR3 is made up of 14 amino acids. In germline, CDR1 is LGHNA, CDR2 YSLEER. This CDR3 is CASSQDRGLGEQYF. The DNA for the CDR3 is TGCGCCAGCAGCCAAGATCGGGGCTTGGGCGAGCAGTACTTC.

The V call is TRBV19, the J call TRBJ2-3; D remains ambiguous. Trimming took off 3 bases at V and 2 bases at J, with 15 bases between the two ends. The germline V gene encodes CDR1 LNHDA and CDR2 SQIVND (reference sequence). The CDR3 consists of 16 residues. CDR3 loop: CASSILAAALTDTQYF. CDR3 nucleotide sequence: TGTGCCAGTAGTATCCTCGCGGCAGCTCTCACAGATACGCAGTATTTT.

Details on this clone: The sample has other DNA sequences that encode this CDR3 too. CDR3 DNA: TGTGCCAGCAGTTTGGCCAATCAGCCCCAGCATTTT. This gives the protein CASSLANQPQHF. This chain joins TRBV28 and TRBJ1-5, with D uncertain. This CDR3 is built from 12 residues. Between the trimmed V and J ends, which lost 3 bases and 3 bases, there was a span of 3 bases. The germline gives CDR1 MDHEN, CDR2 SYDVKM.